These 30 T cell receptor beta chains were all obtained from the same sample, sequenced in a study of blood T cell repertoires in COVID-19. The assay was immunoSEQ multiplex PCR, and TCRdb's table has in-frame clones only and misses some. This sample has about 140,000 clones, with about 87% found just once. What was sequenced was peripheral blood. The receptors were gathered from a man between 60 and 75 years old with active or convalescent COVID-19.

The rearrangement uses TRBV11-3 and TRBJ1-3; no reliable D call. V gave up 2 bases and J gave up 3 bases, with 11 bases separating them. The CDR3 spans 15 residues. Germline loops: CDR1 SGHNT, CDR2 YENEEA. The CDR3 DNA sequence: TGTGCCAGCAGCTTATCGGGGAGCAATGGAAACACCATATATTTT. This encodes CASSLSGSNGNTIYF.

The V call is TRBV6-4, the J call TRBJ2-2; 7 bases line up with TRBD2. Germline V CDR1 and CDR2: MRHNA, SNTAGT. CDR3 length: 16 residues. V gave up 2 bases and J gave up 6 bases; unmatched junction bases: 9. CDR3 protein: CASSDEALAGAGELFF. The CDR3 DNA is TGTGCCAGCAGTGACGAGGCTTTGGCGGGAGCCGGGGAGCTGTTTTTT.

The chain employs TRBV18 and TRBJ2-1; TRBD2 agrees at 7 bases. The germline V gene encodes CDR1 KGHSH and CDR2 LQKENI. V lost 2 bases and J lost 0; bases outside the gene matches: 7. The CDR3 covers 17 residues. The CDR3 protein is CASSPRAAGSSYNEQFF. DNA of the CDR3: TGTGCCAGCTCACCAAGGGCAGCGGGAAGCTCCTACAATGAGCAGTTCTTC.

V gene TRBV28 combines with J gene TRBJ1-2; 9 bases fit TRBD1. Germline V lookup: CDR1 MDHEN, CDR2 SYDVKM. V was pared by 6 bases and J by 3 bases, with 2 bases of the junction left unmatched. The CDR3 sequence is 13 residues long. The CDR3 reads CASRQGADYGYTF. The DNA of the CDR3 is TGTGCCAGCAGACAGGGGGCGGACTATGGCTACACCTTC.

V is TRBV18 and J is TRBJ1-3; D gene uncertain. Trimming shortened V by 2 bases and J by 2 bases, and 10 bases separated the two germline ends. The CDR3 is made up of 15 amino acids. Germline V gene data show CDR1 as KGHSH and CDR2 as LQKENI. The CDR3 reads CASSPIGTAGNTIYF. In nucleotides, the CDR3 is TGTGCCAGCTCACCAATCGGTACCGCTGGAAACACCATATATTTT. The complete variable domain, with remaining parts taken from reference TRBV18 and TRBJ1-3, reads NAGVMQNPRHLVRRRGQEARLRCSPMKGHSHVYWYRQLPEEGLKFMVYLQKENIIDESGMPKERFSAEFPKEGPSILRIQQVVRGDSAAYFCASSPIGTAGNTIYFGEGSWLTVV.

This rearrangement joins TRBV29-1 to TRBJ1-1, with 8 bases fitting TRBD1. The germline V gene encodes CDR1 SQVTM and CDR2 ANQGSEA. The CDR3 sequence is 13 residues long. The V segment lost 7 bases and the J segment 4 bases; nucleotides outside the gene matches: 8. CDR3 nucleotides: TGCAGCGGAGGGGGACAGGCATTCACTGAAGCTTTCTTT. Amino acids: CSGGGQAFTEAFF.

The chain is built from TRBV28 and TRBJ2-7; the match to TRBD2 covers 8 bases. The CDR3 sequence is 15 residues long. The trim removed 4 bases at V and 2 bases at J, leaving 7 bases unmatched. The germline V gene has CDR1 MDHEN and CDR2 SYDVKM. CDR3 in DNA: TGTGCCAGCAGTTCGCTAGCGGGTCCGCCCTACGAGCAGTACTTC. Translation gives CASSSLAGPPYEQYF.

This clone was seen just once. The rearrangement uses TRBV19 and TRBJ1-2, with a weak D call TRBD1 (6 bases). V was trimmed by 5 bases and J by 6 bases, leaving 25 bases between them. Per the germline V gene, CDR1 is LNHDA and CDR2 is SQIVND (reference sequence). The CDR3 covers 17 residues. The CDR3 is CASSSAPLAVGHNGYTF. The CDR3 DNA reads TGTGCCAGTAGTTCAGCGCCGTTGGCTGTGGGACACAATGGCTACACCTTC.

The rearrangement uses TRBV5-1 and TRBJ2-7; 7 positions agree with TRBD1. The CDR3 runs 15 residues. Per germline, CDR1 SGHRS and CDR2 YFSETQ. The junction had 8 bases not matched to a gene; V was cut back by 4 bases and J by 1 base. This CDR3 reads CASSAGQANSYEQYF. The CDR3 region has the DNA TGCGCCAGCAGCGCTGGACAGGCTAATTCCTACGAGCAGTACTTC.

The V gene is TRBV6-2 or TRBV6-3, the J gene TRBJ2-1; D might be TRBD2 (6 bases). Germline V gene lookup returns CDR1 MNHEY and CDR2 SVGEGT. The CDR3 has 13 amino acids. The germline V and J ends were trimmed by 2 bases and 11 bases, with 13 bases remaining between them. CDR3 amino acids: CASSYKGTHQQFF. Here the CDR3 DNA reads TGTGCCAGCAGTTACAAAGGGACTCACCAGCAGTTCTTC.

The chain joins TRBV27 to TRBJ2-7; TRBD1 aligns across 7 bases. The CDR3 loop spans 12 amino acids. V shed 7 bases, J shed 2 bases, and the junction held 2 bases outside the gene matches. The germline V gene has CDR1 MNHEY and CDR2 SMNVEV (reference sequence). DNA for the CDR3: TGTGCCAGCATCGGGACAGCCTACGAGCAGTACTTC. Amino acid sequence: CASIGTAYEQYF.

This clone showed up just once. The genes are TRBV4-1 and TRBJ2-7; D is undetermined. Deletions cut 0 bases from V and 0 bases from J, with 12 bases between. The CDR3 spans 16 residues. Per germline, CDR1 MGHRA and CDR2 YSYEKL. The CDR3 spells CASSQDQAFYSYEQYF. The CDR3 DNA sequence: TGCGCCAGCAGCCAAGATCAAGCCTTCTACTCCTACGAGCAGTACTTC.

This clone appeared a few times. The V call is TRBV4-2, the J call TRBJ2-7; D is uncertain. Germline CDR1 LGHNA, CDR2 YNFKEQ. The CDR3 covers 13 residues. V shed 0 bases and J shed 3 bases, with 6 bases lying between them. The chain's CDR3 is CASSQERSYEQYF. In nucleotides, the CDR3 is TGTGCCAGCAGCCAAGAGAGGAGCTACGAGCAGTACTTC.

The sample holds a few counts of this clone. The chain has TRBV6-5 and TRBJ1-6, with a tentative D call TRBD1 (6 bases). V lost 7 bases and J 9 bases, leaving 16 bases between the germline ends. CDR1 is MNHEY and CDR2 is SVGAGI in the germline V gene. The CDR3 covers 14 residues. In DNA, the CDR3 is TGTGCCAGCATTGCGGGGGCCGGAGGTTCACCCCTCCACTTT. This codes for CASIAGAGGSPLHF.

The chain recombines TRBV5-1 with TRBJ2-1; TRBD2 matches 12 bases. The CDR3 length is 13 residues. J lost 10 bases, V lost 7 bases, and 6 bases had no gene match. Looked up from germline, CDR1 is SGHRS and CDR2 is YFSETQ. The CDR3 protein is CASRGLAGPEQFF. DNA for the CDR3: TGCGCCAGCCGGGGACTAGCGGGCCCCGAGCAGTTCTTC.

This rearrangement joins TRBV11-2 to TRBJ2-1; 14 positions match TRBD2. Germline values: CDR1 SGHAT, CDR2 FQNNGV. After removal of 7 bases from V and 9 bases from J, the junction contained 8 bases not matched to a gene. The CDR3 length is 15 residues. CDR3 region: CASTAGLAGGREQFF. The CDR3 DNA reads TGTGCCAGCACCGCCGGACTAGCGGGAGGCCGTGAGCAGTTCTTC.

The J gene is TRBJ2-7, the V gene TRBV7-3, with D unclear. The CDR3 runs 13 residues. Germline lookup yields CDR1 SGHTA and CDR2 FQGTGA. V gave up 1 base and J gave up 2 bases, with 6 bases separating them. The CDR3 reads CASSLNRAYEQYF. The DNA for the CDR3 is TGTGCCAGCAGCTTAAACAGAGCCTACGAGCAGTACTTC.

This clone has a single count. This chain uses TRBV7-2 with TRBJ2-1; no firm D call. This CDR3 contains 15 residues. V was trimmed by 1 base and J by 5 bases, leaving 12 bases between them. Germline V CDR1 and CDR2: SGHTA, FQGNSA. CDR3 DNA sequence: TGTGCCAGCAGCTTAGATATCGCGCTGAACAATGAGCAGTTCTTC. Protein product: CASSLDIALNNEQFF.

This clone was observed once. V usage is TRBV5-6 and J usage is TRBJ2-4, with a weak D call TRBD2 (5 bases). The CDR3 runs to 17 residues. The V gene's germline CDR1 is SGHDT and CDR2 YYEEEE. V lost 1 base, J lost 0 bases, and 14 bases lay in between. In nucleotides, the CDR3 is TGTGCCAGCAGCTTGTTGGCGGGTGGCATAGCCAAAAACATTCAGTACTTC. It codes for CASSLLAGGIAKNIQYF. Full variable domain (remainder filled in from reference TRBV5-6 and TRBJ2-4): DAGVTQSPTHLIKTRGQQVTLRCSPKSGHDTVSWYQQALGQGPQFIFQYYEEEERQRGNFPDRFSGHQFPNYSSELNVNALLLGDSALYLCASSLLAGGIAKNIQYFGAGTRLSVL.

The V and J genes are TRBV24-1 and TRBJ2-5; 7 positions agree with TRBD2. Per germline, CDR1 KGHDR and CDR2 SFDVKD. V lost 4 bases and J lost 4; bases outside the gene matches: 8. The CDR3 covers 15 residues. In nucleotides, the CDR3 is TGTGCCACCAGTGAGGGGACTAACCCCGGAGAGACCCAGTACTTC. It translates to CATSEGTNPGETQYF.

This clone was counted once. The chain carries TRBV7-8 and TRBJ1-6; maybe TRBD1 (5 bases). V was trimmed by 2 bases and J by 9 bases, leaving 11 bases between them. The CDR3 totals 14 residues. Germline V gene sequence: CDR1 SGHVS, CDR2 FQNEAQ. For the CDR3, the DNA is TGTGCCAGCAGCTTACTGATAAGGGGTTCACCCCTCCACTTT. Translating it yields CASSLLIRGSPLHF.

The genes are TRBV7-9 and TRBJ1-2; D possibly corresponds to TRBD1 (5 bases). The V end lost 1 base, the J end lost 7 bases, and 16 bases lay between the germline ends. The CDR3 extends over 15 amino acids. Germline lookup yields CDR1 SEHNR and CDR2 FQNEAQ (reference sequence). The CDR3 DNA reads TGTGCCAGCAGCTTAGTGCTTCCAGGGCAGGCTGGCTACACCTTC. This codes for CASSLVLPGQAGYTF.

This clone came up once. This rearrangement joins TRBV7-9 to TRBJ2-3, with D possibly matching TRBD1 (6 bases). V lost 5 bases and J 2 bases, leaving 11 bases between the germline ends. Germline V gives CDR1 SEHNR, CDR2 FQNEAQ (reference sequence). The CDR3 spans 14 residues. The CDR3 spells CASSTGIVTDTQYF. In DNA, the CDR3 is TGTGCCAGCAGCACAGGGATTGTCACAGATACGCAGTATTTT.

The chain combines TRBV24-1 with TRBJ2-1, with D perhaps matching TRBD2 (5 bases). V lost 3 bases to trimming and J lost 2 bases, with 13 bases between them. This CDR3 has 16 residues. Germline V lookup: CDR1 KGHDR, CDR2 SFDVKD. CDR3 protein: CATSDASRETYNEQFF. In DNA, the CDR3 is TGTGCCACCAGTGATGCGAGTAGGGAGACCTACAATGAGCAGTTCTTC.

The chain uses TRBV7-9 and TRBJ2-4; 11 bases match TRBD1. The CDR3 runs to 19 residues. Per germline, CDR1 SEHNR and CDR2 FQNEAQ (reference sequence). After removal of 10 bases from V and 0 bases from J, the junction contained 17 bases not matched to a gene. Here the CDR3 reads CAIRRTGGKVDEAKNIQYF. The CDR3 bases are TGTGCCATCCGGAGGACAGGGGGCAAAGTAGACGAAGCCAAAAACATTCAGTACTTC.

This clone came up a few times. This sequence joins TRBV19 and TRBJ2-3; D is undetermined. The CDR3 sequence is 14 residues long. The germline CDR1 and CDR2 sequences are LNHDA and SQIVND (reference sequence). V gave up 7 bases and J gave up 6 bases, with 17 bases separating them. CDR3 sequence reads: CASNSALTTDTQYF. The CDR3 DNA reads TGTGCCAGTAACTCCGCCCTTACCACGGATACGCAGTATTTT.

This chain uses TRBV28 with TRBJ2-7; 11 bases fit TRBD1. The trim removed 4 bases at V and 5 bases at J, leaving 10 bases unmatched. Germline CDR1 reads MDHEN; CDR2 reads SYDVKM. The CDR3 is made up of 16 amino acids. CDR3 DNA: TGTGCCAGCAGTTCACTCGGACAGGGGGCTTTCCACGAGCAGTACTTC. It encodes CASSSLGQGAFHEQYF.

The rearrangement uses TRBV12-5 and TRBJ1-1; D is possibly TRBD1 (5 bases). V lost 6 bases and J 3 bases, leaving 26 bases between the germline ends. Germline CDR1 reads LGHNT; CDR2 reads FRNRAP. There are 18 residues in the CDR3. The CDR3 DNA sequence: TGTGCTAGTGGAAATCGTCTGCGGGGCGGTAGTTTCCACACTGAAGCTTTCTTT. This translates into CASGNRLRGGSFHTEAFF.

The chain couples TRBV7-2 to TRBJ1-5; unclear D gene. The V gene lost 1 base and the J gene lost 6 bases, with 10 bases spanning the gap. CDR3 length: 14 residues. Germline V gene data show CDR1 as SGHTA and CDR2 as FQGNSA. Here the CDR3 reads CASSLDPGGQPQHF. The CDR3 DNA sequence: TGTGCCAGCAGCTTAGATCCCGGTGGTCAGCCCCAGCATTTT.

V gene TRBV2 combines with J gene TRBJ2-1; TRBD2 matches at 9 bases. The CDR3 has 15 residues. The V gene end was trimmed by 5 bases and the J gene end by 0 bases; junction bases not matched to a gene: 2. The germline V gene has CDR1 SNHLY and CDR2 FYNNEI. The CDR3 DNA follows: TGTGCCAGCAGTAATAGCGGGAGCTCCTACAATGAGCAGTTCTTC. Amino acid sequence: CASSNSGSSYNEQFF.